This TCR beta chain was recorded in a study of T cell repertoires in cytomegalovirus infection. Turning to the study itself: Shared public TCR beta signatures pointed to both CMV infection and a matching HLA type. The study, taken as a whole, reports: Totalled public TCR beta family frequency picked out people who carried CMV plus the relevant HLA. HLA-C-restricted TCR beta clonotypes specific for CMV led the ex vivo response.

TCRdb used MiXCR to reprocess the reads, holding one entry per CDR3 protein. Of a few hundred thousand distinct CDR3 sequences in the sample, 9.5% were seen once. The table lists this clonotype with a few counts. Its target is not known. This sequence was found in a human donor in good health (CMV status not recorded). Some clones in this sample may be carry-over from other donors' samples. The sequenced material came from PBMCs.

In nucleotides, the CDR3 is TGTGCCAGCAGCTCCATTGAGGGGACAGATACGCAGTATTTT. Its protein is CASSSIEGTDTQYF. V is TRBV7-3 and J is TRBJ2-3; D may match TRBD1 or TRBD2 (5 bases each). From germline, CDR1 is SGHTA and CDR2 FQGTGA. The V end lost 4 bases, the J end lost 3 bases, and 11 bases lay between the germline ends. The length of the CDR3 is 14 residues.